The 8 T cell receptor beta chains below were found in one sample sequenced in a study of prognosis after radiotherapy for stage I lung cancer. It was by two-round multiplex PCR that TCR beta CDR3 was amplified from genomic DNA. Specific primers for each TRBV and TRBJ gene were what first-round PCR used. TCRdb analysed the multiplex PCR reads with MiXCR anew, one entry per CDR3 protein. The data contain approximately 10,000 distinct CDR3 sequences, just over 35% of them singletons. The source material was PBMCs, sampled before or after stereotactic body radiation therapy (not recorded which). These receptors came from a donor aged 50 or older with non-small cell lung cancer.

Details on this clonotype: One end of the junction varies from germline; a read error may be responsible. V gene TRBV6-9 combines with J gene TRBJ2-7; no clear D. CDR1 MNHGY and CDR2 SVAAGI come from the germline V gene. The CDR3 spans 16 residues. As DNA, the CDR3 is TGTGCCATCAGTTACGAGGCAGTGTGGACCCTCAGGGAGCAGTACTTC. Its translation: CAISYEAVWTLREQYF.

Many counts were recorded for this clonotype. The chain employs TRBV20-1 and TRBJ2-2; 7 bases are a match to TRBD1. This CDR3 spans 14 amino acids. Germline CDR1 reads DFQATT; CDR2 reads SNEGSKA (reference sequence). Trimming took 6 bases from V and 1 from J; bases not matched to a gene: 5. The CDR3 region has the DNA TGCAGTGCCATCCGACAGGGGAACACCGGGGAGCTGTTTTTT. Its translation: CSAIRQGNTGELFF.

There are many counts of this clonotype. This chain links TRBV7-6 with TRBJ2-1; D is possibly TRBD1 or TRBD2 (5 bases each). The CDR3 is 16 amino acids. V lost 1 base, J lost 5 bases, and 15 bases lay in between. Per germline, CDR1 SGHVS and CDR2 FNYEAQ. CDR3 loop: CASSLGATRGNNEQFF. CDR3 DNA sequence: TGTGCCAGCAGCTTAGGTGCAACTAGGGGTAACAATGAGCAGTTCTTC.

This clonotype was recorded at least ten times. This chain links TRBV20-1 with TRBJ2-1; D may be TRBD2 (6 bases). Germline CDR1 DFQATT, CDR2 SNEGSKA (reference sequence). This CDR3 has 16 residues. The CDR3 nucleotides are TGCAGCAGTAGCGGAGGGCGCGGGCTATTTTACAATGAGCAGTTCTTC. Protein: CSSSGGRGLFYNEQFF.

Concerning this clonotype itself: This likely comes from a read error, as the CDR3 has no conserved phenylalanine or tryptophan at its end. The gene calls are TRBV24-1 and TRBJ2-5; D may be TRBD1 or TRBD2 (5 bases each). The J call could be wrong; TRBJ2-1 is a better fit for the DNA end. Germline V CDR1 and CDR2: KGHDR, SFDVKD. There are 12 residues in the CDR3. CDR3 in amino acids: CATSVGGNEQFS. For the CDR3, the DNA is TGTGCCACCAGTGTTGGGGGCAATGAGCAGTTCTCC.

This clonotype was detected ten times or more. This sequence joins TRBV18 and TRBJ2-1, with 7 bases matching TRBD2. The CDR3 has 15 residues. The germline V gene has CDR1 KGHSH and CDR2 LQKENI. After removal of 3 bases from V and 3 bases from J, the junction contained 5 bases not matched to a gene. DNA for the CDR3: TGTGCCAGCTCACCGACCAGCGGGATCTACAATGAGCAGTTCTTC. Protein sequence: CASSPTSGIYNEQFF.

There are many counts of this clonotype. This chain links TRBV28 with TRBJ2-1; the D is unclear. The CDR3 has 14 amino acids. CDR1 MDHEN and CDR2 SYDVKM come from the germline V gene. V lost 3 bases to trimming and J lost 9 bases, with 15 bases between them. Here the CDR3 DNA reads TGTGCCAGCAGTTTTAGGCTAGGTCTGGTTGAGCAGTTCTTC. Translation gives CASSFRLGLVEQFF.

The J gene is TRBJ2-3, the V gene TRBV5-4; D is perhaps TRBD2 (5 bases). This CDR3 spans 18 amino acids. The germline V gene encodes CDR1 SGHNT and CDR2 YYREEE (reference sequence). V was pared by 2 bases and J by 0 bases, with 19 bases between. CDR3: CASSFGPRRALSTDTQYF. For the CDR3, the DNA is TGTGCCAGCAGCTTTGGCCCTAGGCGGGCACTTAGCACAGATACGCAGTATTTT.